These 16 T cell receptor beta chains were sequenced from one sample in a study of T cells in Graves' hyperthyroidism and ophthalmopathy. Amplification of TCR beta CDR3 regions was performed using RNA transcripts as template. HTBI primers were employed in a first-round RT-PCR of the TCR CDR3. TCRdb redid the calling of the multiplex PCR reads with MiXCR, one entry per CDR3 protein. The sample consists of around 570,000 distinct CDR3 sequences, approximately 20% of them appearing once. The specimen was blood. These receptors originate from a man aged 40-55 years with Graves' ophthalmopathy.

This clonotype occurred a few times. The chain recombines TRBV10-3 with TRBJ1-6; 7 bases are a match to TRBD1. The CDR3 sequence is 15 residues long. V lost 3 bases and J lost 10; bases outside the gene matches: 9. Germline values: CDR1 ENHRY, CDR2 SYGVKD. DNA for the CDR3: TGTGCCATCAGTGAAGAAACAGGGGTCGGATCACCCCTCCACTTT. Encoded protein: CAISEETGVGSPLHF.

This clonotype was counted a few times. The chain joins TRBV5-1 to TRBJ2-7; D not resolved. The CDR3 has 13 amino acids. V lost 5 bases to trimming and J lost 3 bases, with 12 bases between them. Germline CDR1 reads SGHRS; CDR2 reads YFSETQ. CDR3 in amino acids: CASRLDSDYEQYF. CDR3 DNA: TGCGCCAGCAGGCTTGACTCAGACTACGAGCAGTACTTC.

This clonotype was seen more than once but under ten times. This CDR3 reads CAGRESAGNTIYF. The DNA for the CDR3 is TGTGCCGGGAGGGAGTCTGCCGGAAACACCATATATTTT. V is TRBV7-2 and J is TRBJ1-3, with D hard to call. This CDR3 comprises 13 residues. The germline CDR1 and CDR2 sequences are SGHTA and FQGNSA. Trimming cost V 11 bases and J 4 bases, with 15 bases left between them. Full variable domain (rest looked up from reference TRBV7-2 and TRBJ1-3): GAGVSQSPSNKVTEKGKDVELRCDPISGHTALYWYRQSLGQGLEFLIYFQGNSAPDKSGLPSDRFSAERTGGSVSTLTIQRTQQEDSAVYLCAGRESAGNTIYFGEGSWLTVV.

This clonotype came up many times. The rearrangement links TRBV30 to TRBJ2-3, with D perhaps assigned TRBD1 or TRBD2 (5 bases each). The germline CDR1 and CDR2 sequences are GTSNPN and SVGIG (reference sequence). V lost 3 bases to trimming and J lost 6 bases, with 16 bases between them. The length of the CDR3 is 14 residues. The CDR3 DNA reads TGTGCCTGGAGGGACTGGCAAGGGACGGATACGCAGTATTTT. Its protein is CAWRDWQGTDTQYF.

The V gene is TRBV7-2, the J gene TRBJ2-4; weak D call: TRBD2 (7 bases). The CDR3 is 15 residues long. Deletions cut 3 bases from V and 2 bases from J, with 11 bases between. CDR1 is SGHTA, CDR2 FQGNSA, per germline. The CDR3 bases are TGTGCCAGCAGCTTGGGGGGGCTGACCAAAAACATTCAGTACTTC. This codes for CASSLGGLTKNIQYF.

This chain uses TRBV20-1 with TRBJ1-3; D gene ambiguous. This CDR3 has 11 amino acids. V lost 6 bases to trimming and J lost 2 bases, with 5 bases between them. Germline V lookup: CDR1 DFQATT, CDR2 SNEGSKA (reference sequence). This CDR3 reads CSALTGNTIYF. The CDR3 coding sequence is TGCAGTGCCCTCACTGGAAACACCATATATTTT.

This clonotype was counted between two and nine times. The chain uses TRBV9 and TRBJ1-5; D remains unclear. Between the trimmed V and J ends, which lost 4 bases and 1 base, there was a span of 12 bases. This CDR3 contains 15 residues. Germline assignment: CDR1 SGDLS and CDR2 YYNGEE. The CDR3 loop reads CASSPRHGSNQPQHF. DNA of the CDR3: TGTGCCAGCAGCCCTCGACATGGGAGCAATCAGCCCCAGCATTTT.

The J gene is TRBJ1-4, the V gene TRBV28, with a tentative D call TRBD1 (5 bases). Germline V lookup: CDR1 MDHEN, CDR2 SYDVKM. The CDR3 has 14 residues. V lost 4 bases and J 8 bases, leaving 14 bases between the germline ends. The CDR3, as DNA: TGTGCCAGCAGTTCGACAGTATTCGGAGAAAAACTGTTTTTT. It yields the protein CASSSTVFGEKLFF.

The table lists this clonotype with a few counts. The DNA for the CDR3 is TGTGCCAGTAGTATTCTGGGGGCCTACAATGAGCAGTTCTTC. Residues: CASSILGAYNEQFF. The chain is built from TRBV19 and TRBJ2-1; D assignment may be TRBD1 or TRBD2 (5 bases each). Germline CDR1 reads LNHDA; CDR2 reads SQIVND (reference sequence). The CDR3 totals 14 residues. Trimming cost V 3 bases and J 2 bases, with 8 bases left between them.

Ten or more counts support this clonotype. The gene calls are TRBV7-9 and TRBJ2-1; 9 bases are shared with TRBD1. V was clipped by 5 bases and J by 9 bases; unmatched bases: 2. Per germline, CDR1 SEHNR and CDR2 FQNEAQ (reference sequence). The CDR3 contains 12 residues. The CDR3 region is CASSPGQGEQFF. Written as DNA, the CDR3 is TGTGCCAGCAGCCCGGGACAGGGTGAGCAGTTCTTC.

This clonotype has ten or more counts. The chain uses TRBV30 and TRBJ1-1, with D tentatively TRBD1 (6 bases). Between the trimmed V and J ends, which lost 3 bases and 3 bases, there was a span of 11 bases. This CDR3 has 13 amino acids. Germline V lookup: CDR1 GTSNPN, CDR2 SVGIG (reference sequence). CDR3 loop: CAWSLDSHTEAFF. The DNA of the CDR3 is TGTGCCTGGAGCCTGGACAGCCACACTGAAGCTTTCTTT.

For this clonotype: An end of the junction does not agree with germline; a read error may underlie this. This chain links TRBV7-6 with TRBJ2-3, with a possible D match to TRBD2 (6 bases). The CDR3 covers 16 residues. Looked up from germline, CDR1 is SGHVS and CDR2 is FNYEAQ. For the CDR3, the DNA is TGTGCCAGCAGCTCCGGTCTTCGTAGCGGCACAGATGCGCAGTATTTT. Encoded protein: CASSSGLRSGTDAQYF.

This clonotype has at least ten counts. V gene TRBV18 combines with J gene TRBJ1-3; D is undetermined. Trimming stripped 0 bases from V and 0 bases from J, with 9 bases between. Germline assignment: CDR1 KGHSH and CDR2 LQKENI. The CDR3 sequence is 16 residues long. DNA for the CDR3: TGTGCCAGCTCACCACCGTCGGCGACCTCTGGAAACACCATATATTTT. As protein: CASSPPSATSGNTIYF. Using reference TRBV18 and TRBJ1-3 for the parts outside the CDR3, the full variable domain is NAGVMQNPRHLVRRRGQEARLRCSPMKGHSHVYWYRQLPEEGLKFMVYLQKENIIDESGMPKERFSAEFPKEGPSILRIQQVVRGDSAAYFCASSPPSATSGNTIYFGEGSWLTVV.

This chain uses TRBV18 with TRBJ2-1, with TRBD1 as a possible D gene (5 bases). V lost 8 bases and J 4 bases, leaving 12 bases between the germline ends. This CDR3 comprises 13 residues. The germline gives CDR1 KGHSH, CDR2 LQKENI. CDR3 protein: CASPQDKYNEQFF. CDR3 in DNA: TGTGCCAGCCCACAGGACAAGTACAATGAGCAGTTCTTC.

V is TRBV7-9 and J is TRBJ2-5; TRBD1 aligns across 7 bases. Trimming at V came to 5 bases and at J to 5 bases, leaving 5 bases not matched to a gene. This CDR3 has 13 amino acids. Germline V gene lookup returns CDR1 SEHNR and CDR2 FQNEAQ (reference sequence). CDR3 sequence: CASSHDRAETQYF. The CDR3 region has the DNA TGTGCCAGCAGCCACGACAGGGCTGAGACCCAGTACTTC.

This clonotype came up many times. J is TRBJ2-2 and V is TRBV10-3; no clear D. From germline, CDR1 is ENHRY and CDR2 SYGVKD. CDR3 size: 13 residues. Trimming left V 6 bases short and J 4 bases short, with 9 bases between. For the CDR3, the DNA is TGTGCCATCAGATCTCCCCCCACCGGGGAGCTGTTTTTT. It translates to CAIRSPPTGELFF.